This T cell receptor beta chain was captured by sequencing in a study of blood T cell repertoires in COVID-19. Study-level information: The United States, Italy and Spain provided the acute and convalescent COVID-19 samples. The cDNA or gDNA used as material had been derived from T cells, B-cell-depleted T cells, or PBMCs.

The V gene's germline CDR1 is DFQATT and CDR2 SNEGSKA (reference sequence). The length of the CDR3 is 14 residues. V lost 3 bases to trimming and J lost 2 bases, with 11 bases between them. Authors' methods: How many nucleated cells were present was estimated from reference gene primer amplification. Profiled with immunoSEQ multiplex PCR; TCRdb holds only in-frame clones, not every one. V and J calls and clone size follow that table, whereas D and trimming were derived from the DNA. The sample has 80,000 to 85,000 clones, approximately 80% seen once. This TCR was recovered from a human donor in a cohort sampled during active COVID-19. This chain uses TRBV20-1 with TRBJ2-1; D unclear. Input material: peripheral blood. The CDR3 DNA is TGCAGTGCTAGTCTTGGAACAGCCTACAATGAGCAGTTCTTC. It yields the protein CSASLGTAYNEQFF.